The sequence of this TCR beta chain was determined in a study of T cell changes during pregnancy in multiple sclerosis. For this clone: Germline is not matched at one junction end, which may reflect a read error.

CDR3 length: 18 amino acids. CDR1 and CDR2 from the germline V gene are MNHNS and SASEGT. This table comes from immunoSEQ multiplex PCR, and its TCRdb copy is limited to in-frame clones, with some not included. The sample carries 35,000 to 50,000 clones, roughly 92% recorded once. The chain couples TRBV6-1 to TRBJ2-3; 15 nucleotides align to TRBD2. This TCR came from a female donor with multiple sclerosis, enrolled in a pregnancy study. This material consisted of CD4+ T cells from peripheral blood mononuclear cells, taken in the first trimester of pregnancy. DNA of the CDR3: TGTGCCAGCAGCGAAGGACTAGCGGGAGGGCCTTCTGCAGATACGCAGTATTTT. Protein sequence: CASSEGLAGGPSADTQYF.